This T cell receptor (beta chain) was sequenced for a study of T cell repertoires in cytomegalovirus infection. Turning to the study itself: Based on public TCR beta signatures, there were indications of CMV infection and of a matching HLA type.

TCRdb re-called the reads with MiXCR, one entry per CDR3 protein. The sample contains about 270,000 distinct CDR3 sequences, around 20% of which appear only once. With regard to this clonotype: Its antigen is unidentified.

The CDR3 has 19 residues. The germline CDR1 and CDR2 sequences are SGHDN and FVKESK. Deletions cut 4 bases from V and 0 bases from J, with 25 bases between. The material was cultured PBMCs, obtained from culture after CMV antigen stimulation. The genes are TRBV14 and TRBJ2-7; D possibly uses TRBD1 or TRBD2 (5 bases each). The clonotype comes from a human donor in good health (CMV status not recorded). Some clones in this sample may be carry-over from other donors' samples. This CDR3 reads CASSPRGGEYSRRSYEQYF. In DNA, the CDR3 is TGTGCCAGCAGCCCCCGTGGGGGAGAGTATTCTAGACGCTCCTACGAGCAGTACTTC. The complete variable domain, with remaining parts taken from reference TRBV14 and TRBJ2-7, reads EAGVTQFPSHSVIEKGQTVTLRCDPISGHDNLYWYRRVMGKEIKFLLHFVKESKQDESGMPNNRFLAERTGGTYSTLKVQPAELEDSGVYFCASSPRGGEYSRRSYEQYFGPGTRLTVT.